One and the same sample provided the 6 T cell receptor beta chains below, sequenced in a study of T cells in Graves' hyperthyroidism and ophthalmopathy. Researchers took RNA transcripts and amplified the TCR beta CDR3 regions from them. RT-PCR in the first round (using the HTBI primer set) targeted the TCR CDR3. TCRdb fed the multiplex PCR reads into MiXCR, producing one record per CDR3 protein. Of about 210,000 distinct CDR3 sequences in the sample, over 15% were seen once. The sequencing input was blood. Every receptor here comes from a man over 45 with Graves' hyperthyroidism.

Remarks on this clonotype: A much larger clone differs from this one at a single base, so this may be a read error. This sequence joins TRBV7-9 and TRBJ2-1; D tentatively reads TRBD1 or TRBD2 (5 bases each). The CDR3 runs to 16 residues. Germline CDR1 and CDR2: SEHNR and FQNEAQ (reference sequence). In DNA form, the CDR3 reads TGTGCCATCAGCTTCGCAGGCGGGTCGGGGCCAAATGAGCAGTTCTTC. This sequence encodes CAISFAGGSGPNEQFF. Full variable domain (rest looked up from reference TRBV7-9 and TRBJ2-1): DTGVSQNPRHKITKRGQNVTFRCDPISEHNRLYWYRQTLGQGPEFLTYFQNEAQLEKSRLLSDRFSAERPKGSFSTLEIQRTEQGDSAMYLCAISFAGGSGPNEQFFGPGTRLTVL.

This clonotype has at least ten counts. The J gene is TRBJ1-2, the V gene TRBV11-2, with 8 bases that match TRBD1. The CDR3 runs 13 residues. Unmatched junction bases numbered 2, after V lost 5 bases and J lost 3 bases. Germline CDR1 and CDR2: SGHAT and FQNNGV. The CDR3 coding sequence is TGTGCCAGCAGCCCGACAGGGGACTATGGCTACACCTTC. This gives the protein CASSPTGDYGYTF.

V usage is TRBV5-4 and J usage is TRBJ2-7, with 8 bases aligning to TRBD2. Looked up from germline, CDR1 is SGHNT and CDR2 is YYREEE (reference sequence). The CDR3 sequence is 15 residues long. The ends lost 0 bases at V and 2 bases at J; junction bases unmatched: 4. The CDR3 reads CASSLGTGGAYEQYF. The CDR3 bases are TGTGCCAGCAGCTTGGGGACGGGAGGGGCCTACGAGCAGTACTTC.

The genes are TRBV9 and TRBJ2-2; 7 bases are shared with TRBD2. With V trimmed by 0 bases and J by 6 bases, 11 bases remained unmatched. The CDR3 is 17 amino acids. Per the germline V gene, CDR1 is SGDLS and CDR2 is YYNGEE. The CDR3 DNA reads TGTGCCAGCAGCGTAGGGGCCCTTTCTAGCGGCCCCGGGGAGCTGTTTTTT. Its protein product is CASSVGALSSGPGELFF.

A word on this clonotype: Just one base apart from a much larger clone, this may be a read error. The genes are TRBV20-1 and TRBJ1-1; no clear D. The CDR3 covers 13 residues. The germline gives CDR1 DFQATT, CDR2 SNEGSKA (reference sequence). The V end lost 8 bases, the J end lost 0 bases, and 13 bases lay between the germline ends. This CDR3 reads CSTPRDLNTEAFF. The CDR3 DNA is TGCAGTACTCCCCGAGACTTGAACACTGAAGCTTTCTTT.

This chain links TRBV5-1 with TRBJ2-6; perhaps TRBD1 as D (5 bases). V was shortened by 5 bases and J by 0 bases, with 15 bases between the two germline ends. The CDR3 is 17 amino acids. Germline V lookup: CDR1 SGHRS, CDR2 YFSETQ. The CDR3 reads CASRLNDSPSGANVLTF. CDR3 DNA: TGCGCCAGCAGGCTAAACGACAGCCCCTCTGGGGCCAACGTCCTGACTTTC.